The 8 T cell receptor beta chains reported below all come from one sample, sequenced in a study of shared clonotypes between healthy human individuals. Method: immunoSEQ multiplex PCR; TCRdb's copy keeps in-frame clones and lacks some. The sample holds roughly 530,000 clones; 96% are singletons and the top ten take 0.06%. Input material: naive CD4+ T cells sorted from blood. Subset given: CD45RA+ positively selected. These receptors came from a woman aged 25-40 years in good health.

This clone was seen only once. The chain recombines TRBV7-9 with TRBJ1-2; D is undetermined. The CDR3 covers 11 residues. Germline V gene sequence: CDR1 SEHNR, CDR2 FQNEAQ (reference sequence). V lost 1 base, J lost 8 bases, and 5 bases lay in between. CDR3 sequence: CASSLGRGYTF. As DNA, the CDR3 is TGTGCCAGCAGCTTAGGGAGAGGCTACACCTTC.

This sequence joins TRBV28 and TRBJ2-1; D gene ambiguous. V lost 6 bases to trimming and J lost 3 bases, with 15 bases between them. This CDR3 has 15 residues. Germline loops: CDR1 MDHEN, CDR2 SYDVKM. The CDR3 nucleotides read TGTGCCAGCAGACCCAAAGGGTGGGGCTACAATGAGCAGTTCTTC. This encodes CASRPKGWGYNEQFF. The full variable domain, rest sourced from reference TRBV28 and TRBJ2-1, is DVKVTQSSRYLVKRTGEKVFLECVQDMDHENMFWYRQDPGLGLRLIYFSYDVKMKEKGDIPEGYSVSREKKERFSLILESASTNQTSMYLCASRPKGWGYNEQFFGPGTRLTVL.

The gene calls are TRBV19 and TRBJ2-4; tentative D call: TRBD1 (6 bases). Germline V gene lookup returns CDR1 LNHDA and CDR2 SQIVND (reference sequence). The CDR3 runs 19 residues. Trimming took 8 bases from V and 0 from J, leaving 26 bases between them. CDR3 in amino acids: CASASDRDTPSPAKNIQYF. The CDR3 DNA sequence: TGTGCCAGTGCGAGTGACCGGGACACACCATCGCCAGCCAAAAACATTCAGTACTTC.

This chain connects TRBV10-3 to TRBJ2-5; D might be TRBD1 or TRBD2, each matching 5 bases. CDR3 length equals 12 residues. Trimming took off 4 bases at V and 4 bases at J, with 7 bases between the two ends. Germline values: CDR1 ENHRY, CDR2 SYGVKD. CDR3 amino acids: CAISAGGETQYF. CDR3 DNA: TGTGCCATCAGTGCTGGGGGAGAGACCCAGTACTTC.

This clone occurred once. V gene TRBV18 combines with J gene TRBJ2-2, with TRBD1 matching 7 bases. CDR1 is KGHSH, CDR2 LQKENI, per germline. The CDR3 extends over 15 amino acids. V trimming: 5 bases; J trimming: 2 bases; junction bases outside the gene matches: 5. As DNA, the CDR3 is TGTGCCAGCTCAGGACAGGTCCGAAACACCGGGGAGCTGTTTTTT. Residues: CASSGQVRNTGELFF.

The rearrangement links TRBV6-6 to TRBJ2-5; 11 bases are a match to TRBD2. The DNA matches TRBJ2-7 better at its end, which makes the J call doubtful. The CDR3 length is 13 residues. The V gene's germline CDR1 is MNHNY and CDR2 SVGAGI (reference sequence). As DNA, the CDR3 is TGTGCCAGCAGTTTAGCGGGAGGGCTCGAGCAGTACTTC. It encodes CASSLAGGLEQYF.

The chain combines TRBV2 with TRBJ2-7; the D gene could be TRBD1 or TRBD2 (7 bases each). Trimming removed 8 bases at V and 6 bases at J, with 20 bases between. Germline V gene lookup returns CDR1 SNHLY and CDR2 FYNNEI. This CDR3 is built from 14 residues. The CDR3 spells CASHWVGRGGEQYF. The CDR3 nucleotides are TGTGCCAGCCACTGGGTGGGCAGGGGGGGCGAGCAGTACTTC.

The chain joins TRBV10-2 to TRBJ2-5; no reliable D call. V was pared by 4 bases and J by 2 bases, with 8 bases between. Germline V CDR1 and CDR2: WSHSY, SAAADI. CDR3 size: 13 residues. The CDR3 coding sequence is TGCGCCAGCAGTGGTATGGGGCAAGAGACCCAGTACTTC. Its translation: CASSGMGQETQYF.